What follows is one T cell receptor (beta chain) and its context. The data derive from a study of blood T cell repertoires in COVID-19. About the study: The United States, Italy and Spain were the sources of the acute and convalescent COVID-19 samples.

Original analysis: Reference gene primer amplification gave estimated nucleated cell counts. Some clones are missing from TCRdb's copy, which holds only in-frame ones; the method was immunoSEQ multiplex PCR. That table is the source of V, J and clone size, and D and trimming were worked out from the DNA. The sample has 350,000 to 400,000 clones; 88% are singletons. The germline gives CDR1 ENHRY, CDR2 SYGVKD. The CDR3 totals 16 residues. V gave up 4 bases and J gave up 1 base; unmatched junction bases: 3. Participant reports of clinical history set cohort assignment. The sequence derives from a woman between 18 and 29 years old who had recovered from COVID-19. The chain uses TRBV10-3 and TRBJ2-2; 10 nucleotides line up with TRBD2. The source material was PBMCs or T cells enriched from blood (not recorded which). CDR3 bases: TGTGCCATCAGTGGGGGACTAGCGCGGAACACCGGGGAGCTGTTTTTT. This codes for CAISGGLARNTGELFF.